This is a list of T cell receptor beta chains from one sample in a study of blood T cell repertoires in COVID-19. Sequencing used immunoSEQ multiplex PCR; TCRdb keeps in-frame clones, though not all of them. The table lists roughly 400,000 clones, 87% of them singletons, with 2% to 2.5% in the top ten. Sequencing was carried out using peripheral blood. These receptors all stem from an older woman with COVID-19, enrolled during active disease. The CDR3 runs from the conserved cysteine through the conserved F or W.

V	CDR3
TRBV11-2	CASSLALSTDTQYF
TRBV29-1	CSYSFGVNQPQHF
TRBV30	CAWSLGQGVWF
TRBV6-7	CASSYPRTGNYGYTF
TRBV7-2	CATLLQGFDTEAFF
TRBV6-5	CATKQGARETQYF
TRBV6-5	CASSQTGGHQPQHF
TRBV18	CASSDRGGNEQFF
TRBV5-8	CASNREGLTNEKLFF
TRBV5-4	CASSAADLGQIDGETEAFF
TRBV6-5	CASKSTINQPQHF
TRBV4-2	CASSQTTGGAGYGYTF
TRBV6-1	CASSERRTSGLREFF
TRBV3-1/TRBV3-2	CASSSRAVTTEAFF
TRBV30	CAWNAGVAYNEQFF
TRBV6-6	CASSYPDRPGQPQHF
TRBV28	CASRLEDRLAEAFF
TRBV27	CASSTGTGTGANVLTF
TRBV10-3	CAISVSGQVQETQYF
TRBV6-5	CASWAYRGSNTEAFF
TRBV5-8	CASSWTGTYTLSNYGYTF
TRBV7-2	CASSYSNYGYTF
TRBV28	CASSLYREGDTQYF
TRBV3-1/TRBV3-2	CASSQNRANGQPQHF
TRBV2	CASRGLYTGKSPLHF
TRBV6-5	CASRSEDRGWAFF
TRBV19	CASSPRQGGQPQHF
TRBV28	CASSSLTGRGEKLFF
TRBV6-5	CASSPSAGGLHEQYF
TRBV27	CASSTNGGVYEQYF
TRBV28	CASRLGVGYTF
TRBV4-1	CASSQEFYNEQYF
TRBV6-5	CASTLTSSVSGELFF
TRBV27	CASSLSPGQGAVGYTF
TRBV5-1	CASSLEVGEETQYF
TRBV19	CATGDRGRPPYGYTF
TRBV24-1	CATSTGGDTQYF
TRBV24-1	CASSLGGGTEAFF
TRBV28	CASSRWTSGGLRQTQYF
TRBV9	CASSAGGRINEKLFF
TRBV9	CASSVVGQGVWNTEAFF
TRBV4-1	CASSLGLAGATGELFF
TRBV7-3	CASSSFRGSEAFF